This T cell receptor (beta chain) was identified during a study of TIL therapy for anti-PD-1-resistant metastatic lung cancer (dated by TCRdb to the early 2020s). The study in broad terms: Tumors were harvested prior to any PD-1/PD-L1 blockade, after which nivolumab was administered to patients, and lymphodepletion, expanded TIL infusion and IL-2 were given to patients who progressed. The cohort was predominantly lung adenocarcinoma, with a few EGFR-mutant and two ALK-rearranged tumors, and half of patients were current or former smokers. Enrolled patients had a median age of around 50 years (range 38-75) and a median tumor PD-L1 proportion score of less than 7.5%. Clonotypes were tracked across tumor, expanded TIL product and serial blood samples by T cell receptor beta sequencing of tumor and peripheral blood. Across the cohort, whole-exome sequencing showed a median non-synonymous tumor mutation burden of less than 1.7 mutations per megabase.

The time point label of this sample denotes: pre-treatment sample, taken before nivolumab and TIL therapy. Adults with stage 4 NSCLC were enrolled in a dual-center phase I trial from 2017 to early 2020. Samples came from a single-arm, open-label phase I trial of tumor-infiltrating lymphocyte therapy with nivolumab in advanced non-small cell lung cancer. Blood mononuclear cells from EDTA tubes were isolated by Ficoll gradient, snap-frozen as pellets, and DNA was extracted with a Qiagen mini-prep kit. What the study reported, not specific to this receptor: The study protocol defined all tumor marker inferences as exploratory. The baseline peripheral repertoire was partially replaced by infused TIL clonotypes, which then decayed over months, and persistence showed no apparent association with response. The cohort was highly selected, including more treatment-naive, never-smoker and oncogene-addicted patients than is typical, which limits generalizability.

The germline V gene yields MNHEY for CDR1 and SVGAGI for CDR2. Spanning cysteine to phenylalanine, the CDR3 consists of 13 amino acids. Only CDR3 DNA is held: 39 bases, read in frame from base 1. The germline ends are 11 bases apart after V is trimmed by 5 bases and J by 6 bases. Using bias-controlled multiplex PCR with the immunoSEQ v3 hsTCRB kit, the TCR beta CDR3 regions were amplified from genomic DNA. TCR libraries were sequenced on an Illumina NextSeq 500 to approximately 2 million read pairs for survey level or roughly 5-6.5 million for deep level. As for the authors' bioinformatics: Clonality was reported by immunoSEQ Analyzer software, which also assigned V, D and J genes and filtered out non-productive sequences. To compare repertoires between infused TIL and blood, productive Simpson clonality was used along with the Morisita overlap index of productive TRB rearrangements. For each clone in blood, the absolute clonotype count was estimated by multiplying the lymphocyte count by the CD3+ fraction and by the clone's productive frequency. TCRdb re-hosts the immuneACCESS table, in-frame sequences only. Its copies lack some clones; in the studies checked, an unresolved V gene accounts for under half of them, and the cause for the rest is not known. D and trimming were read from the DNA, whereas the V and J calls and clone size are those reported in that table. Present in this sample are tens of thousands of clones, more than 60% of which were seen just once. The ten top clones hold 4.5% to 7% of the sample.

As concerns this clone: Its antigen remains undetermined. No base-level quality is on record; no much larger clone is a single base apart.

The sequence came from a person between 25 and 80 years old with non-small cell lung cancer. The sample was blood, taken at baseline. The V and J genes are TRBV6-5 and TRBJ1-5; the D gene is perhaps TRBD1, from 5 matching bases. The DNA sequence is TGTGCCAGCAGTGAACAGGATAGTCAGCCCCAGCATTTT. The translation is CASSEQDSQPQHF.